Shown below are 14 T cell receptor beta chains from a single sample sequenced in a study of PD-1 blockade in classical Hodgkin lymphoma. Time point of the sample: cycle 4 day 1 (C4D1), after 6 weeks of nivolumab. Each of the patients experienced relapse following autologous stem cell transplantation, and their brentuximab vedotin exposure differed. CD8+ T cells were isolated from thawed PBMCs by magnetic negative selection. TCRdb's copy holds only in-frame clones and misses some; the assay was immunoSEQ multiplex PCR. The data hold more than 10,000 clones, with about 88% observed a single time. The sequencing used CD8+ T cells from blood, collected before the fourth cycle of nivolumab. These receptors originate from a human donor with classical Hodgkin lymphoma. The donor label of this sample is uncertain.

The chain is built from TRBV14 and TRBJ2-1, with D perhaps TRBD2 (5 bases). The germline V gene encodes CDR1 SGHDN and CDR2 FVKESK. This CDR3 is built from 18 residues. Trimming shortened V by 0 bases and J by 4 bases, and 19 bases separated the two germline ends. CDR3 region: CASSQDDALAEIYNEQFF. CDR3 coding DNA: TGTGCCAGCAGCCAAGATGATGCCCTAGCAGAAATTTACAATGAGCAGTTCTTC.

This clone was detected once. The genes are TRBV27 and TRBJ2-3; 8 nucleotides align to TRBD1. The V segment lost 5 bases and the J segment 1 base; nucleotides outside the gene matches: 5. The CDR3 is 15 residues long. Germline V CDR1 and CDR2: MNHEY, SMNVEV (reference sequence). The CDR3 reads CASSIDRGRTDTQYF. In DNA, the CDR3 is TGTGCCAGCAGTATAGACAGGGGACGCACAGATACGCAGTATTTT.

The V call is TRBV23-1, the J call TRBJ2-4; 11 positions agree with TRBD1. TRBV23-1 is an ORF; its function is uncertain. The J segment lost 2 bases and the V segment lost 5 bases, leaving 2 bases of the junction unmatched. The length of the CDR3 is 15 residues. The chain's CDR3 is CASSTDRGPKNIQYF. Here the CDR3 DNA reads TGCGCCAGCAGTACGGACAGGGGGCCCAAAAACATTCAGTACTTC.

This clone was seen just once. The chain recombines TRBV2 with TRBJ2-7; D might be TRBD1 (5 bases). Germline-derived CDR1 and CDR2 are SNHLY and FYNNEI. Trimming removed 3 bases from V and 9 bases from J, with 9 bases in between. CDR3 size: 11 residues. CDR3 loop: CASSEGRGQYF. In DNA, the CDR3 is TGTGCCAGCAGTGAGGGTAGGGGGCAGTACTTC.

The chain recombines TRBV19 with TRBJ1-1; D is perhaps TRBD1 (5 bases). The V end lost 3 bases, the J end lost 11 bases, and 19 bases lay between the germline ends. The germline V gene encodes CDR1 LNHDA and CDR2 SQIVND (reference sequence). This CDR3 is 14 amino acids long. Here the CDR3 DNA reads TGTGCCAGTAGTATCACACCGGGGGGGGAGACGGCTTTCTTT. It yields the protein CASSITPGGETAFF.

CDR3 amino acids: CASSWGATEAFF. CDR3 DNA sequence: TGTGCCAGCAGCTGGGGGGCCACTGAAGCTTTCTTT. The V gene is TRBV14, the J gene TRBJ1-1, with a tentative D call TRBD1 (6 bases). The V gene's germline CDR1 is SGHDN and CDR2 FVKESK. Trimming pared 5 bases from V and 4 bases from J, leaving 8 bases between. The CDR3 runs to 12 residues.

The rearrangement joins TRBV7-2 to TRBJ2-7; 10 bases map to TRBD1. This CDR3 comprises 14 residues. CDR1 SGHTA and CDR2 FQGNSA come from the germline V gene. The V segment lost 3 bases and the J segment 4 bases; nucleotides outside the gene matches: 3. CDR3 loop: CASSFGTGVYEQYF. The CDR3 nucleotides read TGTGCCAGCAGCTTTGGGACAGGGGTGTACGAGCAGTACTTC.

The J gene is TRBJ2-1, the V gene TRBV7-9, with D possibly called TRBD1 or TRBD2 (5 bases each). CDR3 length: 16 residues. Deletions cut 6 bases from V and 4 bases from J, with 19 bases between. Germline V gene sequence: CDR1 SEHNR, CDR2 FQNEAQ (reference sequence). CDR3 protein: CASSFSRDLFYNEQFF. The CDR3, as DNA: TGTGCCAGCAGTTTTAGCCGGGACCTTTTTTACAATGAGCAGTTCTTC.

The chain links TRBV9 to TRBJ1-2; weak D call: TRBD1 (5 bases). Germline-derived CDR1 and CDR2 are SGDLS and YYNGEE. The V and J ends lost 3 bases and 13 bases respectively, with 13 bases between them. The CDR3 runs to 11 residues. The CDR3 nucleotides read TGTGCCAGCAGCGGGACACTTCGGTCCACCTTC. It is translated as CASSGTLRSTF.

The V call is TRBV2, the J call TRBJ1-4; D might be TRBD1 (5 bases). The V gene lost 7 bases and the J gene lost 4 bases, with 13 bases spanning the gap. This CDR3 is built from 14 residues. Per the germline V gene, CDR1 is SNHLY and CDR2 is FYNNEI. This chain's CDR3 is CASNLGRSNEKLFF. CDR3 nucleotides: TGTGCCAGCAATTTGGGACGGAGTAATGAAAAACTGTTTTTT.

This clone was found once. This chain connects TRBV27 to TRBJ1-6; 7 bases map to TRBD1. In germline, CDR1 is MNHEY, CDR2 SMNVEV (reference sequence). The trim removed 2 bases at V and 8 bases at J, leaving 3 bases unmatched. The CDR3 runs 14 residues. CDR3: CASSLHRGDSPLHF. The DNA for the CDR3 is TGTGCCAGCAGTTTACACAGGGGTGATTCACCCCTCCACTTT.

This rearrangement joins TRBV6-5 to TRBJ1-2; tentative D call: TRBD1 (5 bases). The CDR3 covers 13 residues. Germline V gene lookup returns CDR1 MNHEY and CDR2 SVGAGI. With 1 base removed from V and 7 bases from J, the gap between germline ends came to 10 bases. The CDR3 loop is CASSYFGGGGYTF. In DNA, the CDR3 is TGTGCCAGCAGTTACTTCGGGGGAGGTGGCTACACCTTC.

The chain recombines TRBV6-1 with TRBJ1-1, with D perhaps matching TRBD1 (5 bases). CDR1 and CDR2 (germline): MNHNS, SASEGT. V lost 4 bases to trimming and J lost 4 bases, with 13 bases between them. The CDR3 is 14 amino acids. In DNA form, the CDR3 reads TGTGCCAGCAGTGTGTTGACAGACTTCACTGAAGCTTTCTTT. It translates to CASSVLTDFTEAFF.

This clone was found once. The chain carries TRBV6-6 and TRBJ1-2; no reliable D call. This CDR3 region has 15 residues. Trimming left V 7 bases short and J 2 bases short, with 17 bases between. CDR1 and CDR2 from the germline V gene are MNHNY and SVGAGI (reference sequence). The CDR3 nucleotides are TGTGCCAGCATCCAATACCGGGAGCGAAACTATGGCTACACCTTC. It yields the protein CASIQYRERNYGYTF.